This is a list of T cell receptor beta chains from one sample in a study of shared clonotypes between healthy human individuals. Clones were sequenced by immunoSEQ multiplex PCR, and TCRdb holds only the in-frame ones, with some missing. The data show approximately 1.5 million clones, approximately 98% seen once. Specimen: naive CD4+ T cells sorted from blood. These TCRs come from a man aged 30 to 45 in good health. Each CDR3 is given with its conserved first and last residue. The order of the fields is V gene, J gene, D gene, clone size, CDR3 DNA, CDR3 protein. The D gene is left open where the match is weak. Only part of the rows carry a size: once, few, many, or a class if the clone is expanded.

v_gene: TRBV9
j_gene: TRBJ2-3
d_gene: TRBD2
abundance: .
CDR3nt: TGTGCCAGCAGCCCCCTAGCGGGAGTAGGCACAGATACGCAGTATTTT
CDR3aa: CASSPLAGVGTDTQYF

v_gene: TRBV7-3
j_gene: TRBJ2-7
d_gene: .
abundance: .
CDR3nt: TGTGCCAGCAGTTCCCAACTTAACTACGAGCAGTACTTC
CDR3aa: CASSSQLNYEQYF

v_gene: TRBV28
j_gene: TRBJ2-3
d_gene: TRBD1
abundance: once
CDR3nt: TGTGCCAGCAGCCACGACAGGGGGCTGCTCACAGATACGCAGTATTTT
CDR3aa: CASSHDRGLLTDTQYF

v_gene: TRBV7-9
j_gene: TRBJ1-5
d_gene: TRBD1
abundance: .
CDR3nt: TGTGCCAGCAGCTTCTGGCCGGACAGGGGAAATAGGAATCAGCCCCAGCATTTT
CDR3aa: CASSFWPDRGNRNQPQHF

v_gene: TRBV30
j_gene: TRBJ1-5
d_gene: .
abundance: .
CDR3nt: TGTGCCTGGAGGGATGGGGGCAGCAATCAGCCCCAGCATTTT
CDR3aa: CAWRDGGSNQPQHF

v_gene: TRBV2
j_gene: TRBJ2-1
d_gene: TRBD1
abundance: .
CDR3nt: TGTGCCAGCAAACAGGGGGTTCACAATGAGCAGTTCTTC
CDR3aa: CASKQGVHNEQFF

v_gene: TRBV7-2
j_gene: TRBJ1-2
d_gene: TRBD1
abundance: .
CDR3nt: TGTGCCAGCAGCCTAAGGACAGGGAGCGGCTACACCTTC
CDR3aa: CASSLRTGSGYTF

v_gene: TRBV29-1
j_gene: TRBJ2-7
d_gene: .
abundance: .
CDR3nt: TGCAGCGTTGGCCAGGGCCCCTCCTACGAGCAGTACTTC
CDR3aa: CSVGQGPSYEQYF

v_gene: TRBV11-1
j_gene: TRBJ1-5
d_gene: .
abundance: .
CDR3nt: TGTGCCAGCAGCTTAGCACAGGTAAACCTTAGCAATCAGCCCCAGCATTTT
CDR3aa: CASSLAQVNLSNQPQHF

v_gene: TRBV5-1
j_gene: TRBJ1-1
d_gene: .
abundance: .
CDR3nt: TGCGCCAGCAGCCCCGCCATGAACACTGAAGCTTTCTTT
CDR3aa: CASSPAMNTEAFF

v_gene: TRBV18
j_gene: TRBJ2-7
d_gene: TRBD1
abundance: .
CDR3nt: TGTGCCAGCTCACCACTTGGTCCGCGGACAGGGGAGTACGAGCAGTACTTC
CDR3aa: CASSPLGPRTGEYEQYF

v_gene: TRBV13
j_gene: TRBJ2-1
d_gene: TRBD2
abundance: .
CDR3nt: TGTGCCAGCACGATAGCGGGAGGGCAGGTCAATGAGCAGTTCTTC
CDR3aa: CASTIAGGQVNEQFF

v_gene: TRBV6-5
j_gene: TRBJ2-1
d_gene: .
abundance: .
CDR3nt: TGTGCCAGCAGTTACGACCATGAGCAGTTCTTC
CDR3aa: CASSYDHEQFF

v_gene: TRBV27
j_gene: TRBJ1-5
d_gene: .
abundance: .
CDR3nt: TGTGCCAGCAGTTCTAAGGTAGTAGCTGTGAACAATCAGCCCCAGCATTTT
CDR3aa: CASSSKVVAVNNQPQHF

v_gene: TRBV29-1
j_gene: TRBJ2-3
d_gene: TRBD1
abundance: .
CDR3nt: TGCAGCGTTGAGGGACAGAATAGAGGGGATACGCAGTATTTT
CDR3aa: CSVEGQNRGDTQYF

v_gene: TRBV7-9
j_gene: TRBJ2-1
d_gene: TRBD2
abundance: .
CDR3nt: TGTGCCAGCAGCTCTACCCAAGGACTAGCGGGAGCCTACAATGAGCAGTTCTTC
CDR3aa: CASSSTQGLAGAYNEQFF

v_gene: TRBV5-4
j_gene: TRBJ2-1
d_gene: TRBD2
abundance: .
CDR3nt: TGTGCCAGCAGCCCCCGACTAGCGGGAGGGCACTACAATGAGCAGTTCTTC
CDR3aa: CASSPRLAGGHYNEQFF

v_gene: TRBV5-1
j_gene: TRBJ2-3
d_gene: TRBD2
abundance: .
CDR3nt: TGCGCCAGCAGCTTAGCGGGAGTGATCACAGATACGCAGTATTTT
CDR3aa: CASSLAGVITDTQYF

v_gene: TRBV7-2
j_gene: TRBJ2-3
d_gene: .
abundance: .
CDR3nt: TGTGCCAGCAGCCTGAGCCCGGGTCCAGATACGCAGTATTTT
CDR3aa: CASSLSPGPDTQYF

v_gene: TRBV7-3
j_gene: TRBJ2-7
d_gene: .
abundance: .
CDR3nt: TGTGCCAGCAGGGAGATGACAGCGGCCTACGAGCAGTACTTC
CDR3aa: CASREMTAAYEQYF

v_gene: TRBV18
j_gene: TRBJ1-4
d_gene: .
abundance: .
CDR3nt: TGTGCCAGCTCACCGCTGCCCGCAACTAATGAAAAACTGTTTTTT
CDR3aa: CASSPLPATNEKLFF

v_gene: TRBV5-1
j_gene: TRBJ1-2
d_gene: TRBD1
abundance: .
CDR3nt: TGCGCCAGCAGCCAACAGGGGGGTAGCTATGGCTACACCTTC
CDR3aa: CASSQQGGSYGYTF

v_gene: TRBV6-5
j_gene: TRBJ2-1
d_gene: .
abundance: .
CDR3nt: TGTGCCAGCAGCGAGGGGACCGGGACTTCAGGACAACAGTTCTTC
CDR3aa: CASSEGTGTSGQQFF

v_gene: TRBV5-1
j_gene: TRBJ2-1
d_gene: TRBD2
abundance: .
CDR3nt: TGCGCCAGCAGCTGGGTGGGTCTAGCGGGATCTGGGGCCTACAATGAGCAGTTCTTC
CDR3aa: CASSWVGLAGSGAYNEQFF

v_gene: TRBV9
j_gene: TRBJ2-7
d_gene: TRBD1
abundance: .
CDR3nt: TGTGCCAGCAGCGTCTCCGGGACAGAATACGAGCAGTACTTC
CDR3aa: CASSVSGTEYEQYF

v_gene: TRBV5-1
j_gene: TRBJ2-7
d_gene: .
abundance: .
CDR3nt: TGCGCCAGCAGCGGAGGGCTCGGGTACGAGCAGTACTTC
CDR3aa: CASSGGLGYEQYF

v_gene: TRBV11-3
j_gene: TRBJ1-1
d_gene: .
abundance: .
CDR3nt: TGTGCCAGCAGCTTGGGGGACACCCGAGAAGCTTTCTTT
CDR3aa: CASSLGDTREAFF

v_gene: TRBV5-1
j_gene: TRBJ2-1
d_gene: .
abundance: .
CDR3nt: TGCGCCAGCAGCCTGGGCAGTGGGTCCTACAATGAGCAGTTCTTC
CDR3aa: CASSLGSGSYNEQFF

v_gene: TRBV11-2
j_gene: TRBJ2-7
d_gene: .
abundance: .
CDR3nt: TGTGCCAGCAGCTTAACAGGGAGCTCCTACGAGCAGTACTTC
CDR3aa: CASSLTGSSYEQYF

v_gene: TRBV14
j_gene: TRBJ2-7
d_gene: TRBD1
abundance: .
CDR3nt: TGTGCCAGCAGTCAACAGGGGGCCCACGAGCAGTACTTC
CDR3aa: CASSQQGAHEQYF

v_gene: TRBV28
j_gene: TRBJ2-3
d_gene: TRBD2
abundance: .
CDR3nt: TGTGCCAGCAGTTCATCTAGCGGGACTAGCACAGATACGCAGTATTTT
CDR3aa: CASSSSSGTSTDTQYF

v_gene: TRBV6-6
j_gene: TRBJ2-4
d_gene: .
abundance: .
CDR3nt: TGTGCCAGCAGGCTCGACTCTACAGGTGGGAACATTCAGTACTTC
CDR3aa: CASRLDSTGGNIQYF

v_gene: TRBV28
j_gene: TRBJ1-1
d_gene: .
abundance: .
CDR3nt: TGTGCCAGCAGTTTATTATCTGGATACACTGAAGCTTTCTTT
CDR3aa: CASSLLSGYTEAFF

v_gene: TRBV19
j_gene: TRBJ2-5
d_gene: TRBD1
abundance: .
CDR3nt: TGTGCCAGTAGTATTGGTGGACAGGCGGAGACCCAGTACTTC
CDR3aa: CASSIGGQAETQYF

v_gene: TRBV7-9
j_gene: TRBJ2-6
d_gene: TRBD1
abundance: .
CDR3nt: TGTGCCAGCAGCCTCCGACAGGGGAGCTCTGGGGCCAACGTCCTGACTTTC
CDR3aa: CASSLRQGSSGANVLTF

v_gene: TRBV5-1
j_gene: TRBJ2-5
d_gene: TRBD2
abundance: .
CDR3nt: TGCGCCAGCAGCTTGGCCGGGGGGGCGTACCAAGAGACCCAGTACTTC
CDR3aa: CASSLAGGAYQETQYF

v_gene: TRBV13
j_gene: TRBJ1-1
d_gene: .
abundance: .
CDR3nt: TGTGCCAGCAGCTTGAGGGGTCCCGGGGGATACACTGAAGCTTTCTTT
CDR3aa: CASSLRGPGGYTEAFF

v_gene: TRBV11-2
j_gene: TRBJ1-5
d_gene: TRBD1
abundance: .
CDR3nt: TGTGCCAGCAGCCCTAGACAAACGCCGACAGGGGAAGGTGGTCAGCCCCAGCATTTT
CDR3aa: CASSPRQTPTGEGGQPQHF

v_gene: TRBV18
j_gene: TRBJ2-3
d_gene: .
abundance: .
CDR3nt: TGTGCCAGCTCACCGGAGACCCGAACGGATACGCAGTATTTT
CDR3aa: CASSPETRTDTQYF

v_gene: TRBV5-1
j_gene: TRBJ1-4
d_gene: .
abundance: .
CDR3nt: TGCGCCAGCAGCCCTGATACCGAGTTCAGGGGCTATGAAAAACTGTTTTTT
CDR3aa: CASSPDTEFRGYEKLFF

v_gene: TRBV5-6
j_gene: TRBJ2-1
d_gene: .
abundance: .
CDR3nt: TGTGCCAGCAGCCCGATAACTGGGGAGCAGTTCTTC
CDR3aa: CASSPITGEQFF

v_gene: TRBV29-1
j_gene: TRBJ2-7
d_gene: TRBD1
abundance: .
CDR3nt: TGCAGCGTTGGAGACCGGGACAGGGTCTACGAGCAGTACTTC
CDR3aa: CSVGDRDRVYEQYF

v_gene: TRBV6-5
j_gene: TRBJ2-3
d_gene: TRBD2
abundance: .
CDR3nt: TGTGCCAGCAGTTACATACGTGGGGGGGCAGATACGCAGTATTTT
CDR3aa: CASSYIRGGADTQYF

v_gene: TRBV9
j_gene: TRBJ2-2
d_gene: TRBD2
abundance: once
CDR3nt: TGTGCCAGCAGCGTAGCGGGAGGGCCCACCGGGGAGCTGTTTTTT
CDR3aa: CASSVAGGPTGELFF

v_gene: TRBV7-9
j_gene: TRBJ1-4
d_gene: .
abundance: .
CDR3nt: TGTGCCAGCAGCTTAGCGTTGTTACTCAATGAAAAACTGTTTTTT
CDR3aa: CASSLALLLNEKLFF

v_gene: TRBV6-1
j_gene: TRBJ2-2
d_gene: .
abundance: .
CDR3nt: TGTGCCAGCAGTGAAGGCCCCGGGGAGCTGTTTTTT
CDR3aa: CASSEGPGELFF

v_gene: TRBV6-6
j_gene: TRBJ2-7
d_gene: .
abundance: .
CDR3nt: TGTGCCAGCAGCGTAGACAGAAACTACGAGCAGTACTTC
CDR3aa: CASSVDRNYEQYF

v_gene: TRBV28
j_gene: TRBJ2-1
d_gene: TRBD1
abundance: .
CDR3nt: TGTGCCAGCAGTTTGAGGACAGGGAGCCGCGCACCTAAGCAGTTCTTC
CDR3aa: CASSLRTGSRAPKQFF

v_gene: TRBV6-1
j_gene: TRBJ2-2
d_gene: TRBD2
abundance: .
CDR3nt: TGTGCCGTAACTAGCGGGAAGGTGGTCGGGGAGCTGTTTTTT
CDR3aa: CAVTSGKVVGELFF